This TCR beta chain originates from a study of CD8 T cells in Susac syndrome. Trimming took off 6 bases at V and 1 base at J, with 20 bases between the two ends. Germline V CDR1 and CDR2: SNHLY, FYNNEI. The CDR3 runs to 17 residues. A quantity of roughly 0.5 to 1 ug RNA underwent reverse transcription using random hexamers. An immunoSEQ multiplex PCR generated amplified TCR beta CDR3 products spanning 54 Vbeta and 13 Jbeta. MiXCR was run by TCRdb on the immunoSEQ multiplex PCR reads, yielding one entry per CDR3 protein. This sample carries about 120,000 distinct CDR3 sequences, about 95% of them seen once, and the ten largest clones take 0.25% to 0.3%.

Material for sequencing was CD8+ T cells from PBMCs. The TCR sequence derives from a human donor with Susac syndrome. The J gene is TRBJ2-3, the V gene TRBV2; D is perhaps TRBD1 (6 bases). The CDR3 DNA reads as TGTGCCAGCAGACGTCCCGGGACATCCTCGGGCACAGATACGCAGTATTTT. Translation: CASRRPGTSSGTDTQYF.